The next 30 T cell receptor beta chains were all read from a single sample in a study of vaccination and CD4 T cells after COVID-19. The treatment was: approximately 9-day PBMC culture with coronavirus spike peptide pools or control peptides (ViraFEST assay). Oncomine TCR Beta short-read sequencing was applied to DNA from cultured CD4+ T cells. In TCRdb, the PCR reads were re-called with MiXCR into one record per CDR3 protein. The sample includes thousands of distinct CDR3 sequences, around 23% of them seen just once. Which antigens these TCRs recognize remains unknown. What was sequenced was cultured CD4+ T cells from blood. These receptors came from a human donor with COVID-19.

This clonotype was seen more than once but under ten times. J is TRBJ2-6 and V is TRBV19; 13 bases are a match to TRBD2. The CDR3 sequence is 19 residues long. The V segment lost 4 bases and the J segment 4 bases; nucleotides outside the gene matches: 10. Per germline, CDR1 LNHDA and CDR2 SQIVND (reference sequence). The CDR3 reads CASSTRGTSGVSGANVLTF. In nucleotides, the CDR3 is TGTGCCAGTAGTACCCGTGGGACTAGCGGGGTAAGCGGGGCCAACGTCCTGACTTTC.

This clonotype showed up just a few times. This rearrangement joins TRBV6-2 or TRBV6-3 to TRBJ2-7, with a possible D match to TRBD2 (5 bases). The CDR3 extends over 13 amino acids. V was shortened by 7 bases and J by 4 bases, with 14 bases between the two germline ends. Looked up from germline, CDR1 is MNHEY and CDR2 is SVGEGT. This chain's CDR3 is CASKMGRAYEQYF. The CDR3 bases are TGTGCCAGCAAAATGGGGAGAGCGTACGAGCAGTACTTC.

The chain couples TRBV5-6 to TRBJ1-6; 7 nucleotides align to TRBD1. The CDR3 spans 15 residues. Germline V gene data show CDR1 as SGHDT and CDR2 as YYEEEE. The trim removed 5 bases at V and 12 bases at J, leaving 14 bases unmatched. CDR3 protein: CASSTTGTESGPLHF. DNA for the CDR3: TGTGCCAGCAGTACAACCGGGACAGAAAGTGGACCCCTCCACTTT.

The chain uses TRBV7-2 and TRBJ1-4; the D gene is possibly TRBD1 (5 bases). Trimming cost V 5 bases and J 4 bases, with 11 bases left between them. The CDR3 runs to 14 residues. Germline V CDR1 and CDR2: SGHTA, FQGNSA. CDR3 coding DNA: TGTGCCAGCAGCCTCGACAGCTATAATGAAAAACTGTTTTTT. Translated: CASSLDSYNEKLFF. The full variable domain, its missing parts supplied by reference TRBV7-2 and TRBJ1-4, is GAGVSQSPSNKVTEKGKDVELRCDPISGHTALYWYRQSLGQGLEFLIYFQGNSAPDKSGLPSDRFSAERTGGSVSTLTIQRTQQEDSAVYLCASSLDSYNEKLFFGSGTQLSVL.

The J gene is TRBJ2-2, the V gene TRBV20-1; 7 bases agree with TRBD2. With V trimmed by 6 bases and J by 3 bases, 7 bases remained unmatched. CDR3 size: 14 residues. Germline assignment: CDR1 DFQATT and CDR2 SNEGSKA (reference sequence). CDR3 loop: CSADAGVYTGELFF. In DNA, the CDR3 is TGCAGTGCCGATGCGGGGGTCTACACCGGGGAGCTGTTTTTT.

The genes are TRBV28 and TRBJ1-4; possible D gene TRBD1, 5 bases. This CDR3 is built from 14 residues. Between the trimmed V and J ends, which lost 3 bases and 7 bases, there was a span of 12 bases. CDR1 MDHEN and CDR2 SYDVKM come from the germline V gene. CDR3 sequence (DNA): TGTGCCAGCAGTTTGGGCAGGGTTGTTGAAAAACTGTTTTTT. Its translation is CASSLGRVVEKLFF.

V is TRBV7-2 and J is TRBJ1-2; D remains ambiguous. Germline V gives CDR1 SGHTA, CDR2 FQGNSA. V lost 6 bases and J lost 1, with 12 bases in between. The CDR3 is made up of 14 amino acids. The CDR3 here is CASRSSTVNYGYTF. CDR3 nucleotides: TGTGCCAGCAGATCCTCCACAGTTAACTATGGCTACACCTTC.

V is TRBV5-4 and J is TRBJ1-4; 8 nucleotides match TRBD1. Germline V lookup: CDR1 SGHNT, CDR2 YYREEE (reference sequence). CDR3 size: 17 residues. Germline trimming cut 0 bases from V and 1 base from J; bases unmatched to any gene: 5. In nucleotides, the CDR3 is TGTGCCAGCAGCTTGGATGGCAGGGGGCGAACTAATGAAAAACTGTTTTTT. This translates into CASSLDGRGRTNEKLFF.

The chain joins TRBV7-2 to TRBJ2-1; 9 bases line up with TRBD2. The CDR3 sequence is 17 residues long. V trimming: 6 bases; J trimming: 0 bases; junction bases outside the gene matches: 9. Germline assignment: CDR1 SGHTA and CDR2 FQGNSA. CDR3 region: CASRSPRGGSSYNEQFF. The CDR3, as DNA: TGTGCCAGCAGGTCTCCGCGGGGGGGTAGCTCCTACAATGAGCAGTTCTTC.

This clonotype was recorded a few times. V is TRBV30 and J is TRBJ1-1, with a possible D match to TRBD1 (6 bases). The germline V gene encodes CDR1 GTSNPN and CDR2 SVGIG (reference sequence). The CDR3 sequence is 14 residues long. V was pared by 0 bases and J by 6 bases, with 14 bases between. In nucleotides, the CDR3 is TGTGCCTGGAGTGTAGCAGGGGTTTTCGCTGAAGCTTTCTTT. It translates to CAWSVAGVFAEAFF.

DNA for the CDR3: TGTGCCAGCAGCTTAGGGGGTTTGGACTCCTACGAGCAGTACTTC. Its translation is CASSLGGLDSYEQYF. The chain employs TRBV11-3 and TRBJ2-7; D gene unclear. The CDR3 spans 15 residues. Germline lookup yields CDR1 SGHNT and CDR2 YENEEA. With 1 base removed from V and 0 bases from J, the gap between germline ends came to 10 bases.

The chain links TRBV21-1 to TRBJ1-4; the D call TRBD1 from the table was never checked on the DNA. TRBV21-1 is a pseudogene segment. This CDR3 has 15 residues. The CDR3: CASSGTGRNNEKLFF. The CDR3 region has the DNA TGTGCCAGCAGCGGGACAGGGCGTAATAATGAAAAACTGTTTTTT.

By proportion, this clonotype is medium-sized. The chain uses TRBV23-1 and TRBJ2-1; unclear D gene. TRBV23-1 counts as an open reading frame of uncertain function. Trimming stripped 1 base from V and 14 bases from J, with 12 bases between. The CDR3 is made up of 12 amino acids. The CDR3 region is CASSQFAAEKFF. CDR3 DNA sequence: TGCGCCAGCAGTCAATTCGCCGCGGAGAAGTTCTTC.

CDR3 sequence reads: CASSQLPNQGYGYTF. In DNA, the CDR3 is TGCGCCAGCAGCCAACTTCCGAATCAGGGCTATGGCTACACCTTC. The chain uses TRBV4-3 and TRBJ1-2; weak D call: TRBD1 (5 bases). Germline CDR1 is LGHNA and CDR2 is YSLEER. The CDR3 is 15 residues long. The V gene lost 2 bases and the J gene lost 4 bases, with 14 bases spanning the gap.

The gene calls are TRBV5-8 and TRBJ2-2; D may be TRBD2 (5 bases). This CDR3 is built from 15 residues. In germline, CDR1 is SGHTS, CDR2 YDEGEE. V lost 1 base, J lost 10 bases, and 17 bases lay in between. CDR3 residues: CASSLLVKEGEELFF. As DNA, the CDR3 is TGTGCCAGCAGCTTGTTGGTGAAAGAGGGCGAGGAGCTGTTTTTT.

This clonotype has more than one count but fewer than ten. The V and J genes are TRBV19 and TRBJ1-2; tentatively, D is TRBD1 (6 bases). CDR1 is LNHDA, CDR2 SQIVND, per germline (reference sequence). The V end was cut by 7 bases, the J end by 8 bases, with 20 bases between. The CDR3 spans 14 residues. The CDR3 region has the DNA TGTGCCAGTACCACAGGGCAGGTCAATCCAGGCTACACCTTC. It specifies CASTTGQVNPGYTF. The full variable domain, completed using reference TRBV19 and TRBJ1-2, is DGGITQSPKYLFRKEGQNVTLSCEQNLNHDAMYWYRQDPGQGLRLIYYSQIVNDFQKGDIAEGYSVSREKKESFPLTVTSAQKNPTAFYLCASTTGQVNPGYTFGSGTRLTVV.

Regarding this clonotype: One end of the junction fails to match germline, which may point to a read error. This chain connects TRBV11-2 to TRBJ1-1; D unclear. The V gene's germline CDR1 is SGHAT and CDR2 FQNNGV. There are 15 residues in the CDR3. CDR3 DNA: TGTGCCGGCAGCTTTATCCCTAGACTGAACACTGAAGCTTTCTTT. It specifies CAGSFIPRLNTEAFF.

This clonotype was seen a few times. This sequence joins TRBV11-2 and TRBJ2-1; 8 bases are shared with TRBD1. The trim removed 5 bases at V and 2 bases at J, leaving 5 bases unmatched. The CDR3 is 15 amino acids. The germline V gene encodes CDR1 SGHAT and CDR2 FQNNGV. CDR3 coding DNA: TGTGCCAGCAGCCAAACAGGGGGAGCCTACAATGAGCAGTTCTTC. Translated, it gives CASSQTGGAYNEQFF.

This clonotype appeared a few times. J is TRBJ2-5 and V is TRBV6-1; D might be TRBD1 or TRBD2, each matching 6 bases. Germline CDR1 is MNHNS and CDR2 is SASEGT. The CDR3 has 17 residues. Between the trimmed V and J ends, which lost 6 bases and 5 bases, there was a span of 25 bases. This CDR3 reads CASRLGGDRTSGETQYF. In DNA form, the CDR3 reads TGTGCCAGCAGACTGGGGGGAGACAGGACCTCCGGGGAGACCCAGTACTTC.

This clonotype was observed a few times. The chain's CDR3 is CATSMDRNTGELFF. The CDR3 region has the DNA TGTGCCACCAGCATGGACAGGAACACCGGGGAGCTGTTTTTT. The chain links TRBV15 to TRBJ2-2; maybe TRBD1 (6 bases). V lost 4 bases and J 1 base, leaving 7 bases between the germline ends. CDR3 length: 14 amino acids. Germline CDR1 LNHNV, CDR2 YYDKDF (reference sequence).

Of note for this clonotype: Its ends do not fully match the called genes, so a read error is possible. J is TRBJ2-7 and V is TRBV7-8, with 9 bases identical to TRBD2. This CDR3 has 17 amino acids. CDR1 is SGHVS, CDR2 FQNEAQ, per germline. CDR3 loop: CASNLALSSGSIYEQYF. CDR3 bases: TGTGCCAGCAACTTAGCGCTGAGTAGCGGGAGTATCTACGAGCAGTACTTC. Looking up the rest from reference TRBV7-8 and TRBJ2-7 gives the full variable domain: GAGVSQSPRYKVAKRGQDVALRCDPISGHVSLFWYQQALGQGPEFLTYFQNEAQLDKSGLPSDRFFAERPEGSVSTLKIQRTQQEDSAVYLCASNLALSSGSIYEQYFGPGTRLTVT.

In its sample, this clonotype was seen a few times. V is TRBV27 and J is TRBJ2-7; D remains ambiguous. The CDR3 loop spans 13 amino acids. V was shortened by 6 bases and J by 2 bases, with 11 bases between the two germline ends. CDR1 is MNHEY, CDR2 SMNVEV, per germline (reference sequence). CDR3: CASRPFVAYEQYF. In DNA form, the CDR3 reads TGTGCCAGCAGGCCCTTTGTGGCCTACGAGCAGTACTTC.

This clonotype was counted between two and nine times. The chain employs TRBV15 and TRBJ1-3; no definite D call. The germline V gene encodes CDR1 LNHNV and CDR2 YYDKDF (reference sequence). The CDR3 is 12 residues long. V was shortened by 1 base and J by 4 bases, with 2 bases between the two germline ends. CDR3 coding DNA: TGTGCCACCAGCAGAGTCGGAAACACCATATATTTT. Translating it yields CATSRVGNTIYF.

This clonotype was detected only a few times. Here the CDR3 reads CASRDPGTGKYGYTF. CDR3 sequence (DNA): TGTGCCAGCAGGGACCCCGGGACAGGGAAGTATGGCTACACCTTC. The chain combines TRBV27 with TRBJ1-2; 9 positions match TRBD1. The CDR3 has 15 residues. V shed 6 bases and J 5 bases; nucleotides not matched to a gene: 10. Germline V lookup: CDR1 MNHEY, CDR2 SMNVEV (reference sequence).

The rearrangement joins TRBV11-2 to TRBJ2-7, with D perhaps TRBD1 or TRBD2 (6 bases each). Between the trimmed V and J ends, which lost 5 bases and 1 base, there was a span of 15 bases. Germline-derived CDR1 and CDR2 are SGHAT and FQNNGV. CDR3 length: 15 amino acids. The CDR3 sequence is CASSLPGALSYEQYF. Here the CDR3 DNA reads TGTGCCAGCAGCCTCCCGGGGGCCCTTTCCTACGAGCAGTACTTC. The full variable domain, completed using reference TRBV11-2 and TRBJ2-7, is EAGVAQSPRYKIIEKRQSVAFWCNPISGHATLYWYQQILGQGPKLLIQFQNNGVVDDSQLPKDRFSAERLKGVDSTLKIQPAKLEDSAVYLCASSLPGALSYEQYFGPGTRLTVT.

By frequency in the sample, this clonotype is medium-sized. V is TRBV20-1 and J is TRBJ1-3, with 9 bases that match TRBD1. The germline CDR1 and CDR2 sequences are DFQATT and SNEGSKA (reference sequence). With 0 bases clipped from V and 1 base from J, the junction kept 4 bases outside the gene matches. The CDR3 length is 16 residues. The CDR3 reads CSARDPGTGSGNTIYF. The CDR3 DNA is TGCAGTGCTAGAGACCCCGGGACAGGGTCTGGAAACACCATATATTTT.

This clonotype was observed a single time. V is TRBV9 and J is TRBJ1-2; no firm D call. In germline, CDR1 is SGDLS, CDR2 YYNGEE. The CDR3 spans 13 residues. Trimming removed 6 bases at V and 5 bases at J, with 14 bases between. The CDR3 sequence: CASKRTGVYGYTF. The CDR3 DNA sequence: TGTGCCAGCAAACGTACTGGAGTGTATGGCTACACCTTC.

This clonotype was seen a handful of times. The V and J genes are TRBV20-1 and TRBJ2-7; no definite D call. V dropped 3 bases and J dropped 0 bases, with 15 bases sitting between them. The length of the CDR3 is 15 residues. Germline V CDR1 and CDR2: DFQATT, SNEGSKA (reference sequence). The CDR3 coding sequence is TGCAGTGCTAGGTCGGGTCGGGTCCCCTCCTACGAGCAGTACTTC. It yields the protein CSARSGRVPSYEQYF.

This chain links TRBV19 with TRBJ1-5, with a tentative D call TRBD1 (6 bases). V shed 7 bases and J shed 9 bases, with 25 bases lying between them. CDR3 size: 16 residues. CDR1 and CDR2 (germline): LNHDA, SQIVND (reference sequence). CDR3 residues: CASTTHLGAQDAPQHF. The CDR3 nucleotides read TGTGCCAGTACCACCCACTTGGGGGCCCAGGACGCGCCCCAGCATTTT.

The V call is TRBV5-1, the J call TRBJ2-3; D unclear. This CDR3 region has 12 residues. The V gene lost 5 bases and the J gene lost 4 bases, with 8 bases spanning the gap. CDR1 is SGHRS and CDR2 is YFSETQ in the germline V gene. CDR3 DNA sequence: TGCGCCAGCAGTTTACCCCCAGATACGCAGTATTTT. Its translation is CASSLPPDTQYF.